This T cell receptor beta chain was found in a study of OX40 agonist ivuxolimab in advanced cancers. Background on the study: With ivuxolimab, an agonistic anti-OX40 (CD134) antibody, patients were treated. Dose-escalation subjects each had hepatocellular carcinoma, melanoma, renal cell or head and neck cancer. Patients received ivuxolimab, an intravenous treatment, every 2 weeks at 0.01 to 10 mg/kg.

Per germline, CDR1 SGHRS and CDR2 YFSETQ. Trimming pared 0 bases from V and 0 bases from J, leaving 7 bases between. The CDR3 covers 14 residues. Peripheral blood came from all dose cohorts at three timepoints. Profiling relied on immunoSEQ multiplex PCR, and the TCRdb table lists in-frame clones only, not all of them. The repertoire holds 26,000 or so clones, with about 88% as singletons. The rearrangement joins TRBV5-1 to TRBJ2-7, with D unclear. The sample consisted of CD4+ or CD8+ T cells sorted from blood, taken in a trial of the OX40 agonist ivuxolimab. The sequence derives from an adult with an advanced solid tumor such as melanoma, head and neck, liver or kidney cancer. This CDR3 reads CASSLAASSYEQYF. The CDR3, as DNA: TGCGCCAGCAGCTTGGCGGCCAGCTCCTACGAGCAGTACTTC.